This T cell receptor beta chain is drawn from a study of yellow fever vaccine responses in identical twins. TCRdb re-called the RT-PCR reads with MiXCR, one entry per CDR3 protein. The table records about 13,000 distinct CDR3 sequences, roughly four fifths of them present only once. V was clipped by 3 bases and J by 7 bases; unmatched bases: 8. Germline-derived CDR1 and CDR2 are SGHRS and YFSETQ. The CDR3 totals 15 residues. Findings and caveats of the study: Twins reportedly appeared to share part of their vaccine T cell response while keeping part individual.

With respect to this clonotype: Its target is not known.

The sequence was collected from a woman under 30 who received the yellow fever vaccine. Sample: T cells from blood (PBMCs), unsorted or a sorted subset (not recorded which), taken before or after yellow fever vaccination (not recorded which). V and J are TRBV5-1 and TRBJ2-1; 9 bases agree with TRBD2. CDR3 in amino acids: CASSSLVAGVNEQFF. The CDR3 DNA follows: TGCGCCAGCAGCTCCTTAGTAGCGGGAGTTAATGAGCAGTTCTTC. Looking up the rest from reference TRBV5-1 and TRBJ2-1 gives the full variable domain: KAGVTQTPRYLIKTRGQQVTLSCSPISGHRSVSWYQQTPGQGLQFLFEYFSETQRNKGNFPGRFSGRQFSNSRSEMNVSTLELGDSALYLCASSSLVAGVNEQFFGPGTRLTVL.